The rows below give T cell receptor beta chains drawn from one sample of a study of beta chain features in type 1 diabetes. The protocol was immunoSEQ multiplex PCR, while the TCRdb copy is restricted to in-frame clones and leaves out a portion. The sample shows approximately 200,000 clones, 9.6% of them seen only once. Sequenced material: naive CD4+ T cells from blood. The receptors were gathered from a woman between 18 and 30 years old in good health. Each CDR3 is given with its conserved first and last residue. Fields, in order: J gene, clone size, V gene, D gene, CDR3 protein, CDR3 DNA. The D gene is left open where the match is weak. The size of a clone is reported for some rows only, either as once, few or many, or as a class for expanded clones.

j_call: TRBJ1-3; clone_size: -; v_call: TRBV30; d_call: -; cdr3_aa: CAWGAGSGNTIYF; cdr3_nt: TGTGCCTGGGGAGCGGGCTCTGGAAACACCATATATTTT
j_call: TRBJ2-1; clone_size: many; v_call: TRBV5-4; d_call: TRBD2; cdr3_aa: CASSPRVAGPYNEQFF; cdr3_nt: TGTGCCAGCAGCCCTCGAGTAGCGGGACCCTACAATGAGCAGTTCTTC
j_call: TRBJ2-5; clone_size: few; v_call: TRBV5-4; d_call: -; cdr3_aa: CASSSYLGRQETQYF; cdr3_nt: TGTGCCAGCAGCTCTTATCTGGGGCGACAAGAGACCCAGTACTTC
j_call: TRBJ2-7; clone_size: -; v_call: TRBV2; d_call: -; cdr3_aa: CASSPSSVSYEQYF; cdr3_nt: TGTGCCAGCAGTCCCTCTAGCGTCTCCTACGAGCAGTACTTC
j_call: TRBJ2-5; clone_size: few; v_call: TRBV28; d_call: TRBD2; cdr3_aa: CASSVPGLAGVIKETQYF; cdr3_nt: TGTGCCAGCAGTGTACCGGGACTAGCGGGAGTGATTAAAGAGACCCAGTACTTC
j_call: TRBJ1-1; clone_size: -; v_call: TRBV7-6; d_call: -; cdr3_aa: CASSLAGGTTEAFF; cdr3_nt: TGTGCCAGCAGCTTAGCCGGGGGGACCACTGAAGCTTTCTTT
j_call: TRBJ1-4; clone_size: -; v_call: TRBV6-6; d_call: -; cdr3_aa: CASRPFRGSNEKLFF; cdr3_nt: TGTGCCAGCAGGCCCTTCAGGGGATCTAATGAAAAACTGTTTTTT
j_call: TRBJ2-1; clone_size: -; v_call: TRBV6-5; d_call: -; cdr3_aa: CASSHSEQFF; cdr3_nt: TGTGCCAGCAGCCACAGTGAGCAGTTCTTC
j_call: TRBJ2-5; clone_size: few; v_call: TRBV30; d_call: TRBD2; cdr3_aa: CAWRYSGTSGRYQETQYF; cdr3_nt: TGTGCCTGGAGGTACTCCGGGACTAGCGGGAGGTACCAAGAGACCCAGTACTTC
j_call: TRBJ1-1; clone_size: few; v_call: TRBV18; d_call: -; cdr3_aa: CASSPISGGGGRAEAFF; cdr3_nt: TGTGCCAGCTCACCCATCTCAGGCGGGGGGGGCCGCGCTGAAGCTTTCTTT
j_call: TRBJ2-3; clone_size: -; v_call: TRBV5-1; d_call: TRBD1; cdr3_aa: CASSAQGADTQYF; cdr3_nt: TGCGCCAGCAGCGCACAGGGGGCAGATACGCAGTATTTT
j_call: TRBJ1-1; clone_size: -; v_call: TRBV25-1; d_call: -; cdr3_aa: CASSEYSLGEAFF; cdr3_nt: TGTGCCAGCAGTGAATATTCGCTGGGCGAAGCTTTCTTT
j_call: TRBJ1-1; clone_size: -; v_call: TRBV11-2; d_call: TRBD1; cdr3_aa: CASSPGQGSLAFF; cdr3_nt: TGTGCCAGCAGCCCGGGACAGGGGAGTTTGGCTTTCTTT
j_call: TRBJ2-7; clone_size: few; v_call: TRBV6-6; d_call: TRBD1; cdr3_aa: CASSEDRDYEQYF; cdr3_nt: TGTGCCAGCAGTGAGGACAGGGACTACGAGCAGTACTTC
j_call: TRBJ2-3; clone_size: -; v_call: TRBV11-2; d_call: TRBD2; cdr3_aa: CASSSPSGASTDTQYF; cdr3_nt: TGTGCCAGCAGCTCCCCTAGCGGGGCTAGCACAGATACGCAGTATTTT
j_call: TRBJ2-7; clone_size: few; v_call: TRBV6-1; d_call: -; cdr3_aa: CASSGVRYEQYF; cdr3_nt: TGTGCCAGCAGCGGAGTACGGTACGAGCAGTACTTC
j_call: TRBJ1-5; clone_size: few; v_call: TRBV30; d_call: TRBD1; cdr3_aa: CAWRDRANSNQPQHF; cdr3_nt: TGTGCCTGGAGGGACAGGGCGAACAGCAATCAGCCCCAGCATTTT
j_call: TRBJ2-1; clone_size: few; v_call: TRBV6-5; d_call: -; cdr3_aa: CASSWRGPNEQFF; cdr3_nt: TGTGCCAGCAGTTGGAGGGGGCCGAATGAGCAGTTCTTC
j_call: TRBJ2-7; clone_size: -; v_call: TRBV7-2; d_call: -; cdr3_aa: CASSPQGGSGLSYEQYF; cdr3_nt: TGTGCCAGCAGCCCCCAGGGGGGTAGCGGTCTCTCCTACGAGCAGTACTTC
j_call: TRBJ2-7; clone_size: many; v_call: TRBV6-6; d_call: TRBD2; cdr3_aa: CASSPPTSGDHEQYF; cdr3_nt: TGTGCCAGCAGTCCCCCGACTAGCGGGGACCACGAGCAGTACTTC
j_call: TRBJ1-1; clone_size: -; v_call: TRBV4-1; d_call: TRBD1; cdr3_aa: CASSQATGRAEAFF; cdr3_nt: TGCGCCAGCAGCCAAGCGACAGGGCGGGCTGAAGCTTTCTTT
j_call: TRBJ1-5; clone_size: few; v_call: TRBV27; d_call: -; cdr3_aa: CASSSGQWEKPQHF; cdr3_nt: TGTGCCAGCAGTTCCGGACAGTGGGAAAAGCCCCAGCATTTT